Below, 2 T cell receptor beta chains from the same sample are listed, as sequenced in a study of T-cell reconstitution after alpha-beta-depleted transplantation in children. Unique molecular identifiers were incorporated into the prepared TCRbeta library. TCRdb itself ran the PCR reads through MiXCR, one entry per CDR3 protein. The sample has about 220,000 distinct CDR3 sequences, approximately 19% seen once. This specimen consisted of PBMCs, mostly from graft donor cells, obtained 360 days after TCRalphabeta/CD19-depleted stem cell transplant. The receptors were gathered from a male patient aged 2-10 years who had a stem cell transplant for acute lymphoblastic leukemia, so the T cells may come from the graft donor.

There are a few counts of this clonotype. This sequence joins TRBV29-1 and TRBJ1-1; 9 bases are a match to TRBD1. The CDR3 covers 11 residues. The junction had 3 bases not matched to a gene; V was cut back by 6 bases and J by 7 bases. Germline assignment: CDR1 SQVTM and CDR2 ANQGSEA. As DNA, the CDR3 is TGCAGCGTACGGACAGGGGTTGAAGCTTTCTTT. This encodes CSVRTGVEAFF. The complete variable domain, with remaining parts taken from reference TRBV29-1 and TRBJ1-1, reads SAVISQKPSRDICQRGTSLTIQCQVDSQVTMMFWYRQQPGQSLTLIATANQGSEATYESGFVIDKFPISRPNLTFSTLTVSNMSPEDSSIYLCSVRTGVEAFFGQGTRLTVV.

This clonotype was detected a few times. The genes are TRBV29-1 and TRBJ2-3; the match to TRBD2 covers 12 bases. The CDR3 is made up of 19 amino acids. The V gene end was trimmed by 3 bases and the J gene end by 0 bases; junction bases not matched to a gene: 13. Germline V gene sequence: CDR1 SQVTM, CDR2 ANQGSEA. The chain's CDR3 is CSVDPPSGGAADSTDTQYF. CDR3 in DNA: TGCAGCGTTGACCCCCCTAGCGGGGGGGCCGCTGATAGCACAGATACGCAGTATTTT.